This T cell receptor beta chain is drawn from a study of early T cells in non-severe SARS-CoV-2 infection. The length of the CDR3 is 13 residues. The ends lost 4 bases at V and 6 bases at J; junction bases unmatched: 6. Germline V gene lookup returns CDR1 DFQATT and CDR2 SNEGSKA (reference sequence). TCRdb reprocessed the 5' RACE reads via MiXCR and lists one record per CDR3 protein. The data show 76,000 or so distinct CDR3 sequences, with roughly 12% seen just once and around 4.7% held by the top ten. This clonotype occurred many times. This chain links TRBV20-1 with TRBJ2-7, with TRBD1 identical over 10 bases. Specimen: whole blood. The clonotype originates from an adult who was a healthcare worker with PCR-confirmed SARS-CoV-2 infection or an uninfected control (not recorded which). The CDR3 DNA reads TGCAGTGCTATCCGACAGGGGGCGGGCGAGCAGTACTTC. Protein: CSAIRQGAGEQYF.